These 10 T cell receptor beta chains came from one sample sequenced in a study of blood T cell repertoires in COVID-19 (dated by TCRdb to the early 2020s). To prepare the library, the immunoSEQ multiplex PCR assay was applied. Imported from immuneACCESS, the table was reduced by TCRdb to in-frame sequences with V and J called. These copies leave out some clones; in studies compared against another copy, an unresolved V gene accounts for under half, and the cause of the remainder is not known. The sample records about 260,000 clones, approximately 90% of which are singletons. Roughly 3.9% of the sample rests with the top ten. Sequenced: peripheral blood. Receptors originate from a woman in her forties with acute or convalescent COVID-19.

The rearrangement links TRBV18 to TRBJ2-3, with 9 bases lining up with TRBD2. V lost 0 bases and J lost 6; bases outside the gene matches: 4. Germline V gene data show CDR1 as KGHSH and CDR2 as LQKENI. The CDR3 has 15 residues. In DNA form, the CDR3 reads TGTGCCAGCTCACCACCGGGCGGGGGGGCGGATACGCAGTATTTT. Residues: CASSPPGGGADTQYF.

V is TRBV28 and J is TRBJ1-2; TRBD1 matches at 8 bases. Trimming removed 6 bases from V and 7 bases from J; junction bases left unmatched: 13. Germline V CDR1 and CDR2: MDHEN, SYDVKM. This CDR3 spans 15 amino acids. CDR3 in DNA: TGTGCCAGCAGCAGAACAGGGGGTCTATCAGGTGGCTACACCTTC. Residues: CASSRTGGLSGGYTF.

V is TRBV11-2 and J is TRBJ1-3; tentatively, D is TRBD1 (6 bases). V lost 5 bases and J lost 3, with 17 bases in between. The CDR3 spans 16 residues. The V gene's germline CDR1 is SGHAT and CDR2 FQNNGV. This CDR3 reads CASSPVGGSGGNTIYF. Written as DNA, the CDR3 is TGTGCCAGCAGCCCCGTAGGGGGATCGGGTGGAAACACCATATATTTT.

CDR3 nucleotides: TGTGCCGGGACCCCAGGGGGCGCAGACGGGGAGCTGTTTTTT. The encoded protein is CAGTPGGADGELFF. V and J are TRBV2 and TRBJ2-2; 8 bases agree with TRBD1. The CDR3 length is 14 residues. Trimming removed 11 bases from V and 7 bases from J; junction bases left unmatched: 12. The V gene's germline CDR1 is SNHLY and CDR2 FYNNEI.

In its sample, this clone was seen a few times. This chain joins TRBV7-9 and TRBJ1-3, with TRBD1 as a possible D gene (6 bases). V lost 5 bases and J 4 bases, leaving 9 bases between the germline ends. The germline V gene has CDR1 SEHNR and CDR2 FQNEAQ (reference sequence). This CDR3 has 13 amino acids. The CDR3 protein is CASSTTGGNTIYF. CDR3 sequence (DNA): TGTGCCAGCAGCACAACAGGGGGAAACACCATATATTTT.

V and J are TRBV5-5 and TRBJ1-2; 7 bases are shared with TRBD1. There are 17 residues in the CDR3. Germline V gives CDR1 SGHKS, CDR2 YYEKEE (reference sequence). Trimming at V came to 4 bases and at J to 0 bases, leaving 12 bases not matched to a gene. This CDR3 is CASSPISTGNPNYGYTF. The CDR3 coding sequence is TGTGCCAGCAGCCCCATCTCGACAGGGAACCCTAACTATGGCTACACCTTC.

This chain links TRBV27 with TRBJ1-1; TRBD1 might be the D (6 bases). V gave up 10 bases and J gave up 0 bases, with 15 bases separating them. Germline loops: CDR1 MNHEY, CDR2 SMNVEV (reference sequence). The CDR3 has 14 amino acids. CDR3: CATRGGRLNTEAFF. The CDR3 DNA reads TGTGCCACCCGGGGGGGGCGCCTGAACACTGAAGCTTTCTTT.

The CDR3 DNA reads as TGTGCCAGTAGTATAGATGGAGGGACAGGGACCTCACCCCTCCACTTT. It specifies CASSIDGGTGTSPLHF. The chain carries TRBV19 and TRBJ1-6, with 9 positions matching TRBD1. With V trimmed by 0 bases and J by 10 bases, 7 bases remained unmatched. CDR3 length: 16 residues. CDR1 LNHDA and CDR2 SQIVND come from the germline V gene (reference sequence).

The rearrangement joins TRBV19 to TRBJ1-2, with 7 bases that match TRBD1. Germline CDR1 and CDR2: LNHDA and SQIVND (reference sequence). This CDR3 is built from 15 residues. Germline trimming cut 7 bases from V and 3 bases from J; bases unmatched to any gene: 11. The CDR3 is CASIPNLDRHYGYTF. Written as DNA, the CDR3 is TGTGCCAGTATTCCGAACCTGGACAGGCACTATGGCTACACCTTC.

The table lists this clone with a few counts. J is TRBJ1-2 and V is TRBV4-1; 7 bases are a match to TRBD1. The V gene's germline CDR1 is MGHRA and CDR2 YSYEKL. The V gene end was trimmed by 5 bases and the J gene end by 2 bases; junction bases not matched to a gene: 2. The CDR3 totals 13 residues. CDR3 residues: CASSETGNYGYTF. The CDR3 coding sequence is TGCGCCAGCAGCGAGACAGGGAACTATGGCTACACCTTC.